Listed here are 28 T cell receptor beta chains from one sample, sequenced in a study of cytomegalovirus exposure and HLA in healthy donors. It was with 60 Vbeta and 13 Jbeta primers that the PCR ran. Generated by immunoSEQ multiplex PCR, the TCRdb table keeps only in-frame clones and is missing some. The table shows about 150,000 clones, with about three quarters occurring only once. Source material: PBMCs. The receptors come from a man in his forties in good health and CMV-seropositive.

V and J are TRBV7-9 and TRBJ2-5; possible D gene TRBD2, 6 bases. Trimming removed 5 bases from V and 5 bases from J, with 12 bases in between. Germline V gene data show CDR1 as SEHNR and CDR2 as FQNEAQ (reference sequence). The CDR3 is 13 amino acids. The CDR3 coding sequence is TGTGCCAGCAGCCTGAGAGGAGGGGAGACCCAGTACTTC. Translation: CASSLRGGETQYF.

The chain uses TRBV11-2 and TRBJ1-2; no reliable D call. CDR3 length: 15 amino acids. V was shortened by 1 base and J by 0 bases, with 9 bases between the two germline ends. The germline gives CDR1 SGHAT, CDR2 FQNNGV. CDR3 residues: CASSLVGRSNYGYTF. In nucleotides, the CDR3 is TGTGCCAGCAGCTTAGTTGGCAGATCTAACTATGGCTACACCTTC. Together with reference TRBV11-2 and TRBJ1-2, the CDR3 gives the full variable domain: EAGVAQSPRYKIIEKRQSVAFWCNPISGHATLYWYQQILGQGPKLLIQFQNNGVVDDSQLPKDRFSAERLKGVDSTLKIQPAKLEDSAVYLCASSLVGRSNYGYTFGSGTRLTVV.

Only a few counts were recorded for this clone. The rearrangement links TRBV2 to TRBJ2-5, with 7 bases identical to TRBD2. The CDR3 contains 16 residues. Unmatched junction bases numbered 11, after V lost 2 bases and J lost 5 bases. From germline, CDR1 is SNHLY and CDR2 FYNNEI. The CDR3 spells CASSESAWEGQETQYF. The CDR3 bases are TGTGCCAGCAGTGAATCCGCGTGGGAGGGCCAGGAGACCCAGTACTTC.

This clone has more than one count but fewer than ten. The J gene is TRBJ2-3, the V gene TRBV28; D gene ambiguous. Germline V CDR1 and CDR2: MDHEN, SYDVKM. The CDR3 has 17 amino acids. The V gene lost 2 bases and the J gene lost 0 bases, with 15 bases spanning the gap. The CDR3 nucleotides are TGTGCCAGCAGTTTACCGCTTAGACTTCATAGCACAGATACGCAGTATTTT. Encoded protein: CASSLPLRLHSTDTQYF.

J is TRBJ1-1 and V is TRBV7-3, with 8 positions matching TRBD1. The CDR3 is made up of 13 amino acids. With V trimmed by 5 bases and J by 4 bases, 3 bases remained unmatched. Germline CDR1 reads SGHTA; CDR2 reads FQGTGA. The CDR3 DNA sequence: TGTGCCAGCAGCGGAACAGGGGGCACTGAAGCTTTCTTT. It is translated as CASSGTGGTEAFF.

The V call is TRBV27, the J call TRBJ2-5; 8 nucleotides line up with TRBD2. The DNA end lines up better with TRBJ2-7; the J call may be wrong. The CDR3 is 14 residues long. Germline V gene sequence: CDR1 MNHEY, CDR2 SMNVEV (reference sequence). The CDR3 loop reads CASQRTSGPGEQYF. The CDR3 nucleotides read TGTGCCAGTCAACGAACTAGCGGTCCGGGCGAGCAGTACTTC.

This chain links TRBV27 with TRBJ2-3; 7 bases agree with TRBD2. This CDR3 comprises 15 residues. Germline V gene sequence: CDR1 MNHEY, CDR2 SMNVEV (reference sequence). The ends lost 4 bases at V and 7 bases at J; junction bases unmatched: 11. The CDR3 spells CASSSLGAGEHTQYF. The CDR3 DNA reads TGTGCCAGCAGTTCCCTGGGCGCGGGAGAACATACGCAGTATTTT.

The chain joins TRBV5-1 to TRBJ2-5, with TRBD2 matching 8 bases. V gave up 7 bases and J gave up 5 bases; unmatched junction bases: 19. Germline values: CDR1 SGHRS, CDR2 YFSETQ. CDR3 length: 17 residues. CDR3 in amino acids: CASSNPQLAGWAETQYF. CDR3 DNA: TGCGCCAGCTCGAATCCCCAGCTAGCGGGTTGGGCGGAGACCCAGTACTTC.

This chain uses TRBV2 with TRBJ1-5; D might be TRBD1 (6 bases). The CDR3 loop spans 12 amino acids. CDR1 is SNHLY and CDR2 is FYNNEI in the germline V gene. V was clipped by 4 bases and J by 9 bases, with 10 bases between them. The CDR3 DNA is TGTGCCAGCAGTGGTGGGGGCGGGCCCCAGCATTTT. The encoded protein is CASSGGGGPQHF.

The chain carries TRBV4-3 and TRBJ1-1, with no clear D. Per the germline V gene, CDR1 is LGHNA and CDR2 is YSLEER. Trimming removed 0 bases at V and 1 base at J, with 12 bases between. The CDR3 loop spans 16 amino acids. The CDR3: CASSQDLEGWNTEAFF. Here the CDR3 DNA reads TGCGCCAGCAGCCAAGATTTGGAGGGCTGGAACACTGAAGCTTTCTTT.

The rearrangement joins TRBV4-1 to TRBJ2-2; 11 nucleotides align to TRBD2. This CDR3 contains 17 residues. The ends lost 0 bases at V and 7 bases at J; junction bases unmatched: 7. Germline CDR1 and CDR2: MGHRA and YSYEKL. The CDR3 coding sequence is TGCGCCAGCAGCCAAGAAACTAGCGGGAGAGCGTACGGGGAGCTGTTTTTT. This sequence encodes CASSQETSGRAYGELFF.

The V call is TRBV5-1, the J call TRBJ2-7; 7 bases match TRBD2. In germline, CDR1 is SGHRS, CDR2 YFSETQ. V gave up 0 bases and J gave up 4 bases; unmatched junction bases: 7. CDR3 length: 15 amino acids. The CDR3 spells CASSLEGRAVYEQYF. The CDR3 DNA sequence: TGCGCCAGCAGCTTGGAGGGGAGGGCCGTGTACGAGCAGTACTTC.

The count of this clone is one. Here the CDR3 omits its conserved ending phenylalanine or tryptophan, so a read error is the likely source. The chain uses TRBV6-1 and TRBJ1-1; D may be TRBD1 (5 bases). Germline CDR1 and CDR2: MNHNS and SASEGT. The CDR3 is 15 residues long. Trimming pared 3 bases from V and 0 bases from J, leaving 11 bases between. CDR3 nucleotide sequence: TGTGCCAGCAGTGAGCAGGGTCCCATGAACACTGAAGCTTTCCTT. Amino acid sequence: CASSEQGPMNTEAFL.

The chain is built from TRBV29-1 and TRBJ1-2, with D possibly being TRBD1 (6 bases). Deletions cut 3 bases from V and 8 bases from J, with 19 bases between. Germline lookup yields CDR1 SQVTM and CDR2 ANQGSEA. The CDR3 extends over 14 amino acids. CDR3 coding DNA: TGCAGCGTTGAGAGATACGACAGGAGAGGAGGCTACACCTTC. It encodes CSVERYDRRGGYTF. The complete variable domain, with remaining parts taken from reference TRBV29-1 and TRBJ1-2, reads SAVISQKPSRDICQRGTSLTIQCQVDSQVTMMFWYRQQPGQSLTLIATANQGSEATYESGFVIDKFPISRPNLTFSTLTVSNMSPEDSSIYLCSVERYDRRGGYTFGSGTRLTVV.

With respect to this clone: The junction does not match germline at one end; this may be a read error. The J gene is TRBJ2-7, the V gene TRBV7-9; TRBD2 matches 7 bases. CDR1 and CDR2 from the germline V gene are SEHNR and FQNEAQ (reference sequence). The CDR3 runs to 13 residues. Written as DNA, the CDR3 is TGTTCCAGCACGACGGGAGGTTCCTACGAGCAGTACTTC. Translated: CSSTTGGSYEQYF.

The chain carries TRBV6-1 and TRBJ2-3; 7 bases fit TRBD2. Germline CDR1 MNHNS, CDR2 SASEGT. The CDR3 is 15 amino acids. The ends lost 3 bases at V and 2 bases at J; junction bases unmatched: 5. The CDR3 DNA is TGTGCCAGCAGTGATGGCGGGGACTACACAGATACGCAGTATTTT. The encoded protein is CASSDGGDYTDTQYF.

The genes are TRBV25-1 and TRBJ2-7; 11 bases line up with TRBD1. Germline V gene lookup returns CDR1 MGHDK and CDR2 SYGVNS. The CDR3 totals 14 residues. V was pared by 2 bases and J by 3 bases, with 0 bases of the junction left unmatched. CDR3 sequence reads: CASSEGTGGYEQYF. DNA of the CDR3: TGTGCCAGCAGTGAAGGGACAGGGGGCTACGAGCAGTACTTC.

This chain joins TRBV7-2 and TRBJ1-4; 9 bases align to TRBD1. This CDR3 is 15 amino acids long. After removal of 1 base from V and 5 bases from J, the junction contained 2 bases not matched to a gene. The germline V gene encodes CDR1 SGHTA and CDR2 FQGNSA. The CDR3 reads CASSLGGQGNEKLFF. DNA of the CDR3: TGTGCCAGCAGCTTAGGGGGACAGGGAAATGAAAAACTGTTTTTT.

The rearrangement uses TRBV11-2 and TRBJ2-7, with TRBD2 matching 10 bases. The J segment lost 4 bases and the V segment lost 7 bases, leaving 7 bases of the junction unmatched. Germline CDR1 SGHAT, CDR2 FQNNGV. The CDR3 loop spans 14 amino acids. CDR3 sequence reads: CASNWGTSVYEQYF. The CDR3 DNA is TGTGCCAGCAACTGGGGGACTAGCGTTTACGAGCAGTACTTC.

The V gene is TRBV14, the J gene TRBJ2-7; a possible D gene is TRBD1 (5 bases). CDR1 is SGHDN and CDR2 is FVKESK in the germline V gene. The CDR3 is 15 amino acids. Trimming cost V 2 bases and J 3 bases, with 14 bases left between them. The CDR3 sequence: CASSQLLGQDYEQYF. In DNA form, the CDR3 reads TGTGCCAGCAGCCAACTCCTGGGGCAGGACTACGAGCAGTACTTC.

This clone was detected only once. The J gene is TRBJ2-5, the V gene TRBV27; TRBD2 matches 7 bases. Trimming took 4 bases from V and 7 from J; bases not matched to a gene: 6. CDR3 size: 13 residues. CDR1 is MNHEY and CDR2 is SMNVEV in the germline V gene (reference sequence). The CDR3 spells CASSSGLEGTQYF. The CDR3 coding sequence is TGTGCCAGCAGTTCCGGACTAGAAGGGACCCAGTACTTC.

The V and J genes are TRBV18 and TRBJ1-2; D unclear. Trimming shortened V by 9 bases and J by 0 bases, and 11 bases separated the two germline ends. There are 13 residues in the CDR3. Germline V gives CDR1 KGHSH, CDR2 LQKENI. The CDR3 DNA reads as TGTGCCAGTTCTGACGGAGCTAACTATGGCTACACCTTC. It encodes CASSDGANYGYTF.

The chain carries TRBV13 and TRBJ2-1, with 8 nucleotides matching TRBD2. The ends lost 4 bases at V and 2 bases at J; junction bases unmatched: 4. Germline CDR1 reads PRHDT; CDR2 reads FYEKMQ (reference sequence). The length of the CDR3 is 15 residues. The DNA of the CDR3 is TGTGCCAGCAGCTCCGGACTAGCCGCCTACAATGAGCAGTTCTTC. Protein sequence: CASSSGLAAYNEQFF.

The V gene is TRBV21-1, the J gene TRBJ2-7; the table calls TRBD1, which could not be checked here. TRBV21-1 is recorded as a pseudogene. This CDR3 has 12 residues. CDR3 amino acids: CASSTNSYEQYF. CDR3 DNA sequence: TGTGCCAGCAGCACCAACTCCTACGAGCAGTACTTC.

As to this clone: This specimen includes other DNA sequences encoding the same CDR3. The gene calls are TRBV18 and TRBJ2-5; no firm D call. The germline V and J ends were trimmed by 3 bases and 2 bases, with 7 bases remaining between them. Looked up from germline, CDR1 is KGHSH and CDR2 is LQKENI. CDR3 size: 13 residues. CDR3 in amino acids: CASSPAGQETQYF. The CDR3 bases are TGTGCCAGCTCACCGGCCGGGCAAGAGACCCAGTACTTC.

The chain recombines TRBV9 with TRBJ2-2; the match to TRBD1 covers 9 bases. The CDR3 runs to 15 residues. V was pared by 0 bases and J by 7 bases, with 4 bases of the junction left unmatched. The V gene's germline CDR1 is SGDLS and CDR2 YYNGEE. The CDR3 spells CASSVDGQGFGELFF. The DNA of the CDR3 is TGTGCCAGCAGCGTAGATGGACAGGGGTTCGGGGAGCTGTTTTTT.

The rearrangement joins TRBV9 to TRBJ2-2; TRBD2 is a possible D gene (6 bases). V was shortened by 0 bases and J by 4 bases, with 10 bases between the two germline ends. The CDR3 is 15 residues long. CDR1 SGDLS and CDR2 YYNGEE come from the germline V gene. CDR3 amino acids: CASSVVQGGTGELFF. The CDR3 region has the DNA TGTGCCAGCAGCGTAGTTCAGGGAGGCACCGGGGAGCTGTTTTTT.

V usage is TRBV5-1 and J usage is TRBJ2-7; possibly TRBD1 for D (6 bases). V dropped 1 base and J dropped 4 bases, with 12 bases sitting between them. Germline V lookup: CDR1 SGHRS, CDR2 YFSETQ. The CDR3 spans 14 residues. For the CDR3, the DNA is TGCGCCAGCAGCTTGTTGGGGACATTTTACGAGCAGTACTTC. Protein product: CASSLLGTFYEQYF.